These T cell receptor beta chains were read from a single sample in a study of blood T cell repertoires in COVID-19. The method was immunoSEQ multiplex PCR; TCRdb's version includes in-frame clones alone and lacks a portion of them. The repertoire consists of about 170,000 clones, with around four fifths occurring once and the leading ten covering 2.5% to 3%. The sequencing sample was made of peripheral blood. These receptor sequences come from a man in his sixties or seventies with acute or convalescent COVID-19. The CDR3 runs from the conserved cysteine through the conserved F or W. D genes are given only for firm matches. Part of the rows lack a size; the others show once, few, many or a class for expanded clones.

CASSLGRGLVAGVGDTQYF | TGTGCCAGCAGCTTAGGCCGAGGGTTGGTAGCGGGGGTAGGAGATACGCAGTATTTT | TRBJ2-3 | TRBV7-2 | . | TRBD2
CASTLLDTQYF | TGTGCCAGCACCCTACTAGATACGCAGTATTTT | TRBJ2-3 | TRBV6-6 | . | .
CSGGQATDTQYF | TGCAGCGGAGGACAGGCCACAGATACGCAGTATTTT | TRBJ2-3 | TRBV29-1 | . | TRBD1
CASSTGFPNEKLFF | TGTGCCAGCAGCACAGGGTTCCCAAATGAAAAACTGTTTTTT | TRBJ1-4 | TRBV5-6 | . | .
CASSPLAGGLEETQYF | TGTGCCAGCTCACCACTCGCGGGGGGGCTGGAAGAGACCCAGTACTTC | TRBJ2-5 | TRBV18 | once | TRBD2
CASRAGTSQETQYF | TGTGCCAGCAGGGCCGGGACTAGCCAAGAGACCCAGTACTTC | TRBJ2-5 | TRBV2 | . | TRBD2
CASSPGLASGELFF | TGTGCCAGCAGCCCGGGACTAGCCTCCGGGGAGCTGTTTTTT | TRBJ2-2 | TRBV11-3 | . | TRBD2
CASSLLGLAGITYEQYF | TGTGCCAGCAGCTTATTGGGCCTAGCGGGGATAACCTACGAGCAGTACTTC | TRBJ2-7 | TRBV5-4 | . | TRBD2
CASSFLGGQGHTGELFF | TGTGCCAGCAGTTTTCTCGGTGGGCAGGGGCACACCGGGGAGCTGTTTTTT | TRBJ2-2 | TRBV27 | . | .
CASSPRGYTGELFF | TGTGCCAGCAGCCCACGGGGATACACCGGGGAGCTGTTTTTT | TRBJ2-2 | TRBV11-3 | medium-sized | .
CASSTGQGIEQFF | TGTGCCAGCAGCACCGGACAGGGTATTGAGCAGTTCTTC | TRBJ2-1 | TRBV5-4 | . | TRBD1
CASSQDVGQAYEQYF | TGTGCCAGCAGCCAAGATGTGGGACAGGCGTACGAGCAGTACTTC | TRBJ2-7 | TRBV14 | . | TRBD1
CASGRNYGYTF | TGTGCTAGTGGCAGGAACTATGGCTACACCTTC | TRBJ1-2 | TRBV12-5 | . | .
CASSFSLNTEAFF | TGTGCCAGCAGCTTTAGTTTGAACACTGAAGCTTTCTTT | TRBJ1-1 | TRBV11-3 | . | .
CASEPTQGSYNEQFF | TGTGCCAGCGAACCAACTCAGGGTTCCTACAATGAGCAGTTCTTC | TRBJ2-1 | TRBV18 | once | .
CASKFSGTGANVLTF | TGTGCCAGCAAGTTTTCAGGGACTGGGGCCAACGTCCTGACTTTC | TRBJ2-6 | TRBV2 | . | .
CASSTRDRGPLGYTF | TGTGCCAGCAGCACCCGGGACAGGGGGCCATTGGGCTACACCTTC | TRBJ1-2 | TRBV7-9 | . | TRBD1
CASEDGSSYNEQFF | TGTGCCAGCGAAGACGGGAGCTCCTACAATGAGCAGTTCTTC | TRBJ2-1 | TRBV13 | . | .
CAIRPGQGAGADTQYF | TGTGCCATCAGACCGGGACAGGGGGCAGGTGCAGATACGCAGTATTTT | TRBJ2-3 | TRBV10-3 | . | TRBD1
CASSHQDRPNTEAFF | TGTGCCAGCAGCCACCAGGACAGGCCGAACACTGAAGCTTTCTTT | TRBJ1-1 | TRBV14 | once | TRBD1
CATHRDRQETQYF | TGTGCCACCCACCGGGACAGGCAAGAGACCCAGTACTTC | TRBJ2-5 | TRBV2 | . | TRBD1
CASSEQGDSPLHF | TGTGCCAGCAGTGAACAGGGGGACTCACCCCTCCACTTT | TRBJ1-6 | TRBV6-4 | . | TRBD1
CASGKTPGGYNSPLHF | TGTGCCAGTGGGAAAACTCCGGGGGGCTATAATTCACCCCTCCACTTT | TRBJ1-6 | TRBV6-6 | . | .
CASSLGAATKQFF | TGTGCCAGCAGCTTAGGAGCCGCGACTAAACAGTTCTTC | TRBJ2-1 | TRBV11-3 | . | .
CAISEGVGQGTGELFF | TGTGCCATCAGTGAAGGGGTAGGACAGGGGACCGGGGAGCTGTTTTTT | TRBJ2-2 | TRBV10-3 | . | TRBD1
CASPRAGLRDGYTF | TGTGCCAGCCCCCGTGCCGGCCTGAGGGATGGCTACACCTTC | TRBJ1-2 | TRBV27 | . | .
CASSSGANTEAFF | TGCGCCAGCAGCTCGGGAGCGAACACTGAAGCTTTCTTT | TRBJ1-1 | TRBV5-1 | . | .
CASSGTGMPYEQYF | TGTGCCAGCAGTGGGACAGGGATGCCTTACGAGCAGTACTTC | TRBJ2-7 | TRBV6-6 | . | TRBD1
CASSSNAGAIPNSPLHF | TGTGCCAGCAGCTCAAACGCGGGGGCGATTCCCAATTCACCCCTCCACTTT | TRBJ1-6 | TRBV3-1/TRBV3-2 | . | .
CASSITGELDTEAFF | TGCGCCAGCAGCATTACAGGCGAGTTAGACACTGAAGCTTTCTTT | TRBJ1-1 | TRBV5-1 | . | .
CASSVGTSGSYEQYF | TGTGCCAGCAGCGTGGGGACTAGCGGGAGTTACGAGCAGTACTTC | TRBJ2-7 | TRBV9 | once | TRBD2
CAWARTSGSRADTQYF | TGTGCCTGGGCTCGGACTAGCGGGAGTAGGGCAGATACGCAGTATTTT | TRBJ2-3 | TRBV30 | . | TRBD2
CASSPVAGGVYNEQFF | TGTGCCAGCAGCCCAGTAGCGGGAGGGGTATACAATGAGCAGTTCTTC | TRBJ2-1 | TRBV7-2 | . | TRBD2
CASSPGAGTDPRWGTF | TGTGCCAGCTCACCCGGAGCCGGGACAGATCCTCGTTGGGGCACCTTC | TRBJ1-2 | TRBV18 | . | TRBD1
CASKQGNNEKLFF | TGTGCCAGCAAACAGGGGAATAACGAAAAACTGTTTTTT | TRBJ1-4 | TRBV2 | . | TRBD1
CAIVKETGYYNEQFF | TGTGCCATCGTTAAGGAGACAGGATACTACAATGAGCAGTTCTTC | TRBJ2-1 | TRBV2 | . | .
CASSPQGGPYEQYF | TGTGCCAGCAGCCCCCAGGGGGGTCCCTACGAGCAGTACTTC | TRBJ2-7 | TRBV7-9 | . | .
CASSLGVSLASYYEQYF | TGTGCCAGCAGCTTAGGAGTCAGTTTAGCCTCCTACTACGAGCAGTACTTC | TRBJ2-7 | TRBV7-8 | . | .
CASSSELSSYEQYF | TGCGCCAGCAGCTCTGAGCTGAGCTCCTACGAGCAGTACTTC | TRBJ2-7 | TRBV5-1 | . | .
CASSPWTSGTDTQYF | TGTGCCAGCAGCCCCTGGACTAGCGGCACAGATACGCAGTATTTT | TRBJ2-3 | TRBV11-2 | . | TRBD2
CASSPLGHYGYTF | TGTGCCAGCAGTCCCCTTGGCCACTATGGCTACACCTTC | TRBJ1-2 | TRBV27 | . | .
CATSDTSGGGYNEQFF | TGTGCCACCAGTGATACGTCAGGGGGTGGATACAATGAGCAGTTCTTC | TRBJ2-1 | TRBV24-1 | . | TRBD1
CATSSNGNTIYF | TGTGCCACCAGCAGCAATGGAAACACCATATATTTT | TRBJ1-3 | TRBV15 | . | .
CASSFLPTTSGGETQYF | TGTGCCAGCAGTTTCCTCCCCACGACTAGCGGAGGCGAGACCCAGTACTTC | TRBJ2-5 | TRBV28 | once | TRBD2
CASSQDVQGSYNEQFF | TGTGCCAGCAGCCAAGATGTACAGGGCTCCTACAATGAGCAGTTCTTC | TRBJ2-1 | TRBV4-2 | . | .
CASSGEGTKETQYF | TGCGCCAGCAGCGGGGAGGGGACGAAAGAGACCCAGTACTTC | TRBJ2-5 | TRBV5-1 | many | TRBD2
CASGENTEAFF | TGTGCCTCGGGGGAGAACACTGAAGCTTTCTTT | TRBJ1-1 | TRBV11-2 | . | .
CASSGGPSGSSYNEQFF | TGTGCCAGCAGCGGGGGGCCTAGCGGGAGCTCCTACAATGAGCAGTTCTTC | TRBJ2-1 | TRBV7-2 | . | TRBD2
CASSLFGVGNQPQHF | TGTGCCAGCAGTTTATTCGGGGTTGGCAATCAGCCCCAGCATTTT | TRBJ1-5 | TRBV28 | . | .
CASSFDSYGYTF | TGTGCCAGCAGTTTTGACAGCTATGGCTACACCTTC | TRBJ1-2 | TRBV28 | few | .